This T cell receptor (beta chain) was recorded in a study of beta chain features in type 1 diabetes. With 6 bases removed from V and 6 bases from J, the gap between germline ends came to 18 bases. Germline values: CDR1 SQVTM, CDR2 ANQGSEA. This CDR3 comprises 13 residues. Regarding the study as a whole: Type 1 diabetes patients had moderately but significantly shorter TCRB CDR3s in all four CD4+ subsets.

Since all of the isolated RNA was reverse transcribed, expressed TCRB transcripts were what got sequenced. Deep immunoSEQ sequencing covered naive, central memory and regulatory T cell samples. The table came from immunoSEQ multiplex PCR; TCRdb's copy has only in-frame clones and leaves some out. The data show 350,000 to 450,000 clones, approximately 12% seen once. This clone was found a few times. No antigen is known for it. The TCR originated in a woman between 18 and 29 years old with type 1 diabetes. The chain employs TRBV29-1 and TRBJ2-7; maybe TRBD2 (6 bases). Sequenced input: naive CD4+ T cells from blood. In DNA form, the CDR3 reads TGCAGCGTCGGCAGAGCCTTGGGGGGCGAGCAGTACTTC. As protein: CSVGRALGGEQYF.